Listed below are T cell receptor beta chains from one sample, sequenced in a study of cytomegalovirus exposure and HLA in healthy donors. Only in-frame clones appear in the TCRdb table, and some are missing; sequencing was by immunoSEQ multiplex PCR. In the table there are about 83,000 clones, 90% to 97% of which are singletons. The sample taken for sequencing was PBMCs. The origin of the receptors is a woman aged 18-35 years in good health and CMV-seronegative. CDR3s include the opening cysteine and the closing phenylalanine or tryptophan. A D gene is named only where the DNA matches it firmly. Expanded clones get a size class; other rows say once, few or many, or leave the size out.

D gene: TRBD1
clone size: .
J gene: TRBJ2-7
V gene: TRBV28
CDR3 protein: CASSHSGTGSGEQYF
CDR3 DNA: TGTGCCAGCAGCCATAGTGGGACAGGTTCGGGTGAGCAGTACTTC

D gene: .
clone size: .
J gene: TRBJ2-7
V gene: TRBV19
CDR3 protein: CASSPNRDSPFRDEQYF
CDR3 DNA: TGTGCCAGTAGTCCCAATCGCGACTCCCCATTTCGAGACGAGCAGTACTTC

D gene: .
clone size: once
J gene: TRBJ2-7
V gene: TRBV28
CDR3 protein: CASSLPGPSAGYEQYF
CDR3 DNA: TGTGCCAGCAGTCTCCCGGGTCCCTCCGCGGGGTACGAGCAGTACTTC

D gene: .
clone size: once
J gene: TRBJ1-6
V gene: TRBV19
CDR3 protein: CASSHRESSLHF
CDR3 DNA: TGTGCCAGTAGTCACCGCGAATCAAGCCTCCACTTT

D gene: TRBD1
clone size: .
J gene: TRBJ2-4
V gene: TRBV25-1
CDR3 protein: CASSELGTGNIQYF
CDR3 DNA: TGTGCCAGCAGTGAATTAGGGACAGGGAACATTCAGTACTTC

D gene: .
clone size: .
J gene: TRBJ2-2
V gene: TRBV15
CDR3 protein: CATSKAWAENANTGELFF
CDR3 DNA: TGTGCCACCAGCAAAGCCTGGGCAGAAAATGCGAACACCGGGGAGCTGTTTTTT

D gene: TRBD1
clone size: .
J gene: TRBJ1-1
V gene: TRBV11-2
CDR3 protein: CASSPYLTGGYTEAFF
CDR3 DNA: TGTGCCAGCAGCCCGTACCTAACAGGGGGGTACACTGAAGCTTTCTTT

D gene: .
clone size: .
J gene: TRBJ2-7
V gene: TRBV11-2
CDR3 protein: CASSLGAHLEQYF
CDR3 DNA: TGTGCCAGCAGCTTAGGGGCCCACCTCGAGCAGTACTTC

D gene: TRBD1
clone size: .
J gene: TRBJ2-5
V gene: TRBV4-2
CDR3 protein: CASSQDPSGGQETQYF
CDR3 DNA: TGTGCCAGCAGCCAAGACCCATCAGGGGGCCAAGAGACCCAGTACTTC

D gene: .
clone size: .
J gene: TRBJ2-7
V gene: TRBV29-1
CDR3 protein: CSANYGDTSYEQYF
CDR3 DNA: TGCAGCGCTAATTATGGGGACACCTCCTACGAGCAGTACTTC

D gene: .
clone size: .
J gene: TRBJ1-2
V gene: TRBV14
CDR3 protein: CASSQDFRRGGYGYTF
CDR3 DNA: TGTGCCAGCAGCCAAGATTTCAGGCGGGGGGGGTATGGCTACACCTTC

D gene: .
clone size: .
J gene: TRBJ1-5
V gene: TRBV7-2
CDR3 protein: CASSFISSGQPQHF
CDR3 DNA: TGTGCCAGCAGCTTCATCAGTTCTGGTCAGCCCCAGCATTTT

D gene: .
clone size: .
J gene: TRBJ2-7
V gene: TRBV27
CDR3 protein: CASSLTGTYEQYF
CDR3 DNA: TGTGCCAGCAGTTTGACGGGGACCTACGAGCAGTACTTC

D gene: .
clone size: .
J gene: TRBJ2-2
V gene: TRBV5-1
CDR3 protein: CASSLAKQNTGELFF
CDR3 DNA: TGCGCCAGCAGCTTGGCCAAACAGAACACCGGGGAGCTGTTTTTT

D gene: TRBD1
clone size: .
J gene: TRBJ1-5
V gene: TRBV7-9
CDR3 protein: CASSLTGTGTRGNQPQHF
CDR3 DNA: TGTGCCAGCAGCCTAACAGGGACAGGTACACGGGGCAATCAGCCCCAGCATTTT

D gene: TRBD2
clone size: .
J gene: TRBJ2-1
V gene: TRBV5-6
CDR3 protein: CASSLGGGGSYNEQFF
CDR3 DNA: TGTGCCAGCAGCTTGGGCGGGGGGGGCTCCTACAATGAGCAGTTCTTC

D gene: .
clone size: .
J gene: TRBJ1-4
V gene: TRBV5-3
CDR3 protein: CARSANRDRANEKLFF
CDR3 DNA: TGTGCCAGAAGCGCCAACAGGGACCGGGCAAATGAAAAACTGTTTTTT

D gene: .
clone size: .
J gene: TRBJ1-2
V gene: TRBV7-2
CDR3 protein: CASSPTGGGLGTF
CDR3 DNA: TGTGCCAGCAGCCCTACCGGGGGTGGTCTTGGCACCTTC

D gene: .
clone size: .
J gene: TRBJ1-5
V gene: TRBV9
CDR3 protein: CASSREVDSNQPQHF
CDR3 DNA: TGTGCCAGCAGCCGCGAGGTGGATAGCAATCAGCCCCAGCATTTT

D gene: TRBD2
clone size: .
J gene: TRBJ2-7
V gene: TRBV28
CDR3 protein: CASSRTSGRASHSYEQYF
CDR3 DNA: TGTGCCAGCAGTAGGACTAGCGGGAGGGCCTCCCACTCCTACGAGCAGTACTTC

D gene: .
clone size: .
J gene: TRBJ2-7
V gene: TRBV7-2
CDR3 protein: CASSLEVVASKYF
CDR3 DNA: TGTGCCAGCAGCCTAGAGGTGGTAGCGAGCAAGTACTTC

D gene: .
clone size: .
J gene: TRBJ2-5
V gene: TRBV5-1
CDR3 protein: CASSLATAPETQYF
CDR3 DNA: TGCGCCAGCAGCTTGGCCACAGCCCCGGAGACCCAGTACTTC

D gene: TRBD2
clone size: .
J gene: TRBJ2-5
V gene: TRBV5-1
CDR3 protein: CASSLGTSLAETQYF
CDR3 DNA: TGCGCCAGCAGCTTAGGGACTAGTCTCGCCGAGACCCAGTACTTC

D gene: TRBD2
clone size: .
J gene: TRBJ2-5
V gene: TRBV7-2
CDR3 protein: CASSLGLAVETQYF
CDR3 DNA: TGTGCCAGCAGCTTAGGGCTAGCGGTGGAGACCCAGTACTTC

D gene: TRBD2
clone size: many
J gene: TRBJ2-2
V gene: TRBV27
CDR3 protein: CASRAPGLAATGELFF
CDR3 DNA: TGTGCCAGCAGAGCGCCGGGACTAGCGGCTACCGGGGAGCTGTTTTTT

D gene: TRBD2
clone size: .
J gene: TRBJ2-1
V gene: TRBV19
CDR3 protein: CASAGERYNEQFF
CDR3 DNA: TGTGCCAGTGCGGGAGAACGGTACAATGAGCAGTTCTTC

D gene: TRBD1
clone size: .
J gene: TRBJ1-5
V gene: TRBV19
CDR3 protein: CASKGTQGANQPQHF
CDR3 DNA: TGTGCCAGTAAAGGGACCCAGGGGGCAAATCAGCCCCAGCATTTT

D gene: TRBD1
clone size: .
J gene: TRBJ1-2
V gene: TRBV5-4
CDR3 protein: CASRKLTGTGIGFYGYTF
CDR3 DNA: TGTGCCAGCAGAAAACTTACCGGGACAGGGATCGGGTTTTATGGCTACACCTTC